These T cell receptor beta chains were read from a single sample in a study of OX40 agonist ivuxolimab in advanced cancers. TCRdb's table, derived via immunoSEQ multiplex PCR, lists solely in-frame clones and lacks some. The sample has 20,000 to 25,000 clones, roughly 88% seen once. Source: CD4+ or CD8+ T cells sorted from blood, taken in a trial of the OX40 agonist ivuxolimab. All receptors come from an adult with an advanced solid tumor such as melanoma, head and neck, liver or kidney cancer. Both conserved end residues are trimmed from each CDR3. Fields, in order: clone size, D gene, CDR3 length, V gene, CDR3 protein. A D gene is named only where the DNA matches it firmly. Clone size is shown for a subset of rows, as once, few, many or a class of expanded clone.

abundance: .
d_gene: .
len: 7
v_gene: TRBV10-1
CDR3aa: ASRDTQY

abundance: .
d_gene: .
len: 6
v_gene: TRBV27
CDR3aa: ASPRYY

abundance: .
d_gene: .
len: 12
v_gene: TRBV27
CDR3aa: ASSLLRGLNEQF

abundance: once
d_gene: TRBD1
len: 14
v_gene: TRBV7-9
CDR3aa: ASSAETGASNQPQH

abundance: .
d_gene: .
len: 11
v_gene: TRBV7-6
CDR3aa: ASSSQIGETQY

abundance: .
d_gene: TRBD1
len: 13
v_gene: TRBV6-1
CDR3aa: ASSVIRQGGGEQF

abundance: .
d_gene: .
len: 13
v_gene: TRBV11-2
CDR3aa: ASSLEGSGANVLT

abundance: .
d_gene: .
len: 14
v_gene: TRBV11-2
CDR3aa: ASSARTGAPAHEQY

abundance: .
d_gene: TRBD1
len: 13
v_gene: TRBV6-5
CDR3aa: ASREGQPFLNEQF

abundance: once
d_gene: .
len: 12
v_gene: TRBV11-2
CDR3aa: ASSSPPRLTEAF

abundance: .
d_gene: TRBD2
len: 14
v_gene: TRBV27
CDR3aa: ASSALGGEGTGELF

abundance: .
d_gene: TRBD2
len: 14
v_gene: TRBV11-1
CDR3aa: ASSLQSSGRVYEQF

abundance: .
d_gene: TRBD1
len: 11
v_gene: TRBV28
CDR3aa: ASRPTGVETQY

abundance: medium-sized
d_gene: .
len: 12
v_gene: TRBV25-1
CDR3aa: ASSRVGPGSPQH

abundance: .
d_gene: TRBD2
len: 13
v_gene: TRBV6-5
CDR3aa: ASSPTSGVVGEQY

abundance: .
d_gene: .
len: 12
v_gene: TRBV9
CDR3aa: ASSVTGGEETQY

abundance: .
d_gene: .
len: 8
v_gene: TRBV6-5
CDR3aa: ASRNYEQY

abundance: .
d_gene: .
len: 13
v_gene: TRBV28
CDR3aa: ASRDLATSTDTQY

abundance: .
d_gene: .
len: 13
v_gene: TRBV10-2
CDR3aa: ASSEYGQKVNGYT

abundance: few
d_gene: .
len: 9
v_gene: TRBV10-1
CDR3aa: ASSESTEQY

abundance: .
d_gene: TRBD2
len: 13
v_gene: TRBV6-1
CDR3aa: ASSLTSGRAWEQF

abundance: .
d_gene: TRBD2
len: 13
v_gene: TRBV7-8
CDR3aa: ASKDGTTNTGELF

abundance: .
d_gene: .
len: 9
v_gene: TRBV29-1
CDR3aa: SVPGVDEQY

abundance: .
d_gene: TRBD2
len: 14
v_gene: TRBV14
CDR3aa: ASSQVTSGRLYEQY

abundance: .
d_gene: .
len: 14
v_gene: TRBV30
CDR3aa: AWSASAVAGTDTQY

abundance: .
d_gene: .
len: 11
v_gene: TRBV5-5
CDR3aa: ASSFHRSYEQY

abundance: .
d_gene: .
len: 13
v_gene: TRBV28
CDR3aa: ASSSVGGTNEKLF

abundance: .
d_gene: TRBD1
len: 13
v_gene: TRBV28
CDR3aa: ASCGLGGVDYEQY

abundance: .
d_gene: .
len: 10
v_gene: TRBV25-1
CDR3aa: ASSEFGDEAF

abundance: .
d_gene: TRBD2
len: 13
v_gene: TRBV7-9
CDR3aa: ASSFRTSGQETQY

abundance: .
d_gene: TRBD1
len: 12
v_gene: TRBV4-1
CDR3aa: ASSYGTGEMSYT

abundance: .
d_gene: .
len: 13
v_gene: TRBV7-9
CDR3aa: ASSSEVASLNEQF

abundance: .
d_gene: .
len: 12
v_gene: TRBV27
CDR3aa: ASSSLLGGLGYT